The 10 T cell receptor beta chains below all came from one sample that was sequenced in a study of tumor and adjacent non-tumor tissue in lung cancer. TCRbeta libraries were built with three rounds of nested PCR, modified from ARM-PCR. TCRdb redid the calling of the multiplex PCR reads with MiXCR, one entry per CDR3 protein. Of about 200,000 distinct CDR3 sequences listed, roughly 70% were seen once; the top ten hold under 30%. RNA was extracted from bulk tissue without any cell sorting. The sequencing sample was made of lung tumor tissue. These receptor sequences come from a man between 60 and 70 years old with non-small cell lung cancer.

A word on this clonotype: The junction does not match germline at one end; this may be a read error. The chain recombines TRBV11-3 with TRBJ2-3; TRBD2 agrees at 9 bases. The CDR3 is 16 residues long. Germline-derived CDR1 and CDR2 are SGHNT and YENEEA. The CDR3 bases are TGTACCAGCAGTTTCCGACTAGCGGCAGTCACCGATACTCAGTATTTT. Amino acid sequence: CTSSFRLAAVTDTQYF.

Of note for this clonotype: Possible read error: a much larger clone is one base away. The chain is built from TRBV6-1 and TRBJ1-1; 7 nucleotides align to TRBD1. J gave up 4 bases and V 6 bases, and 8 bases lay outside the gene matches. This CDR3 has 14 residues. Per the germline V gene, CDR1 is MNHNS and CDR2 is SASEGT. CDR3 amino acids: CASSFRGGLTEAFF. CDR3 bases: TGTGCCAGCAGCTTCAGAGGGGGCCTCACTGAAGCTTTCTTT.

Notes on this clonotype: With a much larger clone just one base away, this may be a read error. The chain carries TRBV5-4 and TRBJ1-2, with a tentative D call TRBD1 (5 bases). The CDR3 sequence is 14 residues long. In germline, CDR1 is SGHNT, CDR2 YYREEE (reference sequence). Here the CDR3 reads CAGSLGTQVYGYTF. The CDR3 DNA follows: TGTGCCGGCAGCTTGGGGACGCAGGTCTATGGCTACACCTTC.

This clonotype was seen at least ten times. J is TRBJ2-3 and V is TRBV10-2; D gene uncertain. Deletions cut 7 bases from V and 6 bases from J, with 17 bases between. Looked up from germline, CDR1 is WSHSY and CDR2 is SAAADI. This CDR3 region has 14 residues. The DNA for the CDR3 is TGCGCCAGCAACTTAGGACCCCCAGGCGATACGCAGTATTTT. Its protein is CASNLGPPGDTQYF.

The chain carries TRBV20-1 and TRBJ1-6; D remains ambiguous. Germline lookup yields CDR1 DFQATT and CDR2 SNEGSKA (reference sequence). Trimming removed 7 bases from V and 13 bases from J, with 26 bases in between. The CDR3 is 15 residues long. The DNA for the CDR3 is TGCAGTGTTAACGAGCCATGTGGGGTCGAGGCGCCCCTCCACTTT. Its protein is CSVNEPCGVEAPLHF.

On this clonotype: The conserved final phenylalanine or tryptophan is absent from the CDR3, which likely points to a read error. This chain joins TRBV11-2 and TRBJ2-3; TRBD1 is a possible D gene (6 bases). The CDR3 consists of 19 residues. Looked up from germline, CDR1 is SGHAT and CDR2 is FQNNGV. The chain's CDR3 is CASSLTTSIRGGEADTQYL. The CDR3 DNA reads TGTGCCAGTAGCTTAACCACCTCTATTCGAGGGGGTGAGGCAGATACGCAGTATTTA.

Remarks on this clonotype: Just one base apart from a much larger clone, this may be a read error. The chain uses TRBV5-5 and TRBJ2-2; 13 positions match TRBD2. The CDR3 consists of 16 residues. The trim removed 5 bases at V and 8 bases at J, leaving 9 bases unmatched. Germline V lookup: CDR1 SGHKS, CDR2 YYEKEE (reference sequence). The CDR3 DNA follows: TGTGCCAGCAGACCGACTAGCGGGAGGACCACGGGGGAGCTGTTTTTT. Protein product: CASRPTSGRTTGELFF.

Notes on this clonotype: The conserved final phenylalanine or tryptophan is absent from the CDR3, which likely points to a read error. The genes are TRBV11-2 and TRBJ2-6; the D gene is possibly TRBD1 (5 bases). The CDR3 runs 19 residues. The germline gives CDR1 SGHAT, CDR2 FQNNGV. The CDR3 DNA is TGTGCCAACAGCTTAGTTCCAAAGTACAGGCCCTCTGGGGCCAACGTCCTGACTTTG. It is translated as CANSLVPKYRPSGANVLTL.

Remarks on this clonotype: The CDR3 does not close with the conserved phenylalanine or tryptophan, likely indicating a read error. V gene TRBV11-2 combines with J gene TRBJ2-1; unclear D gene. The V and J ends lost 1 base and 6 bases respectively, with 10 bases between them. The length of the CDR3 is 14 residues. Germline V CDR1 and CDR2: SGHAT, FQNNGV. The CDR3 region has the DNA TGTGCCAGCAGCTTAGGGTGGAGTCCCAATGAGCAGTTCTTA. It codes for CASSLGWSPNEQFL.

V gene TRBV12-3 or TRBV12-4 combines with J gene TRBJ2-7; D uncertain. Trimming removed 4 bases from V and 0 bases from J, with 13 bases in between. This CDR3 has 15 residues. CDR3 coding DNA: TGTGCCAGCAGTTACGGCTACCCCAGCTCCTACGAGCAGTACTTC. It is translated as CASSYGYPSSYEQYF.